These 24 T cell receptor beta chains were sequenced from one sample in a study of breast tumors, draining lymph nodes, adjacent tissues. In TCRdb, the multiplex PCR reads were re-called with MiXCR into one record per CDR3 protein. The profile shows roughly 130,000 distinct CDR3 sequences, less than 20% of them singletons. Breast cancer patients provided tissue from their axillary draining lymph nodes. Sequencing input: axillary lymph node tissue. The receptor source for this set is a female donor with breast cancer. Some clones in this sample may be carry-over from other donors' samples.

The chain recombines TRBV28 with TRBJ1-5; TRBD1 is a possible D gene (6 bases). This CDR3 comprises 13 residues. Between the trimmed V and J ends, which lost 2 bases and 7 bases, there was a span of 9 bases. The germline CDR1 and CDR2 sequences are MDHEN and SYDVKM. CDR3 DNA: TGTGCCAGCAGTTTAAGGGGGAAACAGCCCCAGCATTTT. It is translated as CASSLRGKQPQHF.

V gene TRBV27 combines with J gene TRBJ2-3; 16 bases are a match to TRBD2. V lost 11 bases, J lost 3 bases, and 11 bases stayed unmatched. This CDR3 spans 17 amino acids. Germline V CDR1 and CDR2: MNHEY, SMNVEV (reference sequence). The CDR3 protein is CAGSGTSGRVSTDTQYF. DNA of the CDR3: TGTGCCGGTTCCGGGACTAGCGGGAGGGTGTCAACAGATACGCAGTATTTT.

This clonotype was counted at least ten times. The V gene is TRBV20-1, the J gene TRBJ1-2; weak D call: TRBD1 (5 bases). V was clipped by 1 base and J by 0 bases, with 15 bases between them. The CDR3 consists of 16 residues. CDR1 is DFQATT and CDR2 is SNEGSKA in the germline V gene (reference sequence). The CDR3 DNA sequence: TGCAGTGCTAGAGCCGGGACGCAAAATTCTAACTATGGCTACACCTTC. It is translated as CSARAGTQNSNYGYTF.

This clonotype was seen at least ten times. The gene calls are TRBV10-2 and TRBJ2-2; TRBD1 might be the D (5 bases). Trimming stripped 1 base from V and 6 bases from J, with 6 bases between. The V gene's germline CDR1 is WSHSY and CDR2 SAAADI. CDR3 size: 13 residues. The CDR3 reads CASSELGPGELFF. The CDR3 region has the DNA TGCGCCAGCAGTGAGTTGGGGCCCGGGGAGCTGTTTTTT.

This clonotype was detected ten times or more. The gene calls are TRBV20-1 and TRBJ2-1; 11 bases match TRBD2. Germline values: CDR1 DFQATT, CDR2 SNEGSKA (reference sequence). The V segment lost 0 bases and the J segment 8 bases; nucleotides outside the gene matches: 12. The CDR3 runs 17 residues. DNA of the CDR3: TGCAGTGCTAGAGATGTTTTAGCGGGAGGGCCGGGTCATGAGCAGTTCTTC. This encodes CSARDVLAGGPGHEQFF.

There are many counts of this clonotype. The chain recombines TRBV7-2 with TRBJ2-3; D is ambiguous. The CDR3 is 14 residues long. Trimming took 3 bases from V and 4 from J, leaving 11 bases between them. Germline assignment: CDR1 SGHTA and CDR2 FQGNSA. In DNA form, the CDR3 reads TGTGCCAGCAGCTTGATGCTGGCGGCAGATACGCAGTATTTT. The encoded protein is CASSLMLAADTQYF.

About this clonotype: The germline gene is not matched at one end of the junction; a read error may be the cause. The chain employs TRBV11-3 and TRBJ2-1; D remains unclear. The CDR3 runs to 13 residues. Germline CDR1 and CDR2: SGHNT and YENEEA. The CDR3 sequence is CASSNGPYSEQFF. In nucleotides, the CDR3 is TGTGCCAGCAGCAACGGTCCCTACAGTGAGCAGTTCTTC.

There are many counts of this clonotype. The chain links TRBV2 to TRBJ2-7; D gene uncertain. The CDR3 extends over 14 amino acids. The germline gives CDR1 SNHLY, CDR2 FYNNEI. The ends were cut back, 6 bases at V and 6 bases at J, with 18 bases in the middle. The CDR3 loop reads CASRDLGRDVEQYF. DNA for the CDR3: TGTGCCAGCAGAGACCTAGGGCGAGACGTCGAGCAGTACTTC. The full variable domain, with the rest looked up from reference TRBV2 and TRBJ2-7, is EPEVTQTPSHQVTQMGQEVILRCVPISNHLYFYWYRQILGQKVEFLVSFYNNEISEKSEIFDDQFSVERPDGSNFTLKIRSTKLEDSAMYFCASRDLGRDVEQYFGPGTRLTVT.

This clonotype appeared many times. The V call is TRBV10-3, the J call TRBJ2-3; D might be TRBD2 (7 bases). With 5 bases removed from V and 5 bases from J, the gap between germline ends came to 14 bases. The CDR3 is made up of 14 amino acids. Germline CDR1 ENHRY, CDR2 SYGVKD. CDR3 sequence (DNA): TGTGCCATCAGTTCGGACGGGGGGCTAGATACGCAGTATTTT. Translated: CAISSDGGLDTQYF.

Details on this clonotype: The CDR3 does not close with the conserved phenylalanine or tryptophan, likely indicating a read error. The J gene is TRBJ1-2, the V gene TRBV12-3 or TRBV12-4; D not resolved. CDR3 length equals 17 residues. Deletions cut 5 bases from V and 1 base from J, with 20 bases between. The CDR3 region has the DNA TGTGCCAGCAGTCCAAACGACGGGAAATACTTTAACTATGGCTACACCCTC. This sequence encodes CASSPNDGKYFNYGYTL.

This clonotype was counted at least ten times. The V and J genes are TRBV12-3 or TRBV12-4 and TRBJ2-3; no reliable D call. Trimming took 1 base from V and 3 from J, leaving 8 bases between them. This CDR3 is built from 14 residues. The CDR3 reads CASSLVGRTDTQYF. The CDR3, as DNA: TGTGCCAGCAGTTTAGTTGGTCGGACAGATACGCAGTATTTT.

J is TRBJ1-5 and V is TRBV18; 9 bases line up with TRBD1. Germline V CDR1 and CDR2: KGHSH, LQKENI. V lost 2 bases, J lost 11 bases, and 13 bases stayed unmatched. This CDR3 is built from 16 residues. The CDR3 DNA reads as TGTGCCAGCTCACCAGGGACAGGGAGCTGGATCGAAACCCAGCATTTT. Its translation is CASSPGTGSWIETQHF.

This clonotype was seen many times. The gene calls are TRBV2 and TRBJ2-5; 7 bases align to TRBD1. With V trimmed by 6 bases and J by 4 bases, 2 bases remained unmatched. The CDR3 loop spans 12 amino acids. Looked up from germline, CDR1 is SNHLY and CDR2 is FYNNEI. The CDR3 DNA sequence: TGTGCCAGCAGACAGGGGCGAGAGACCCAGTACTTC. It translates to CASRQGRETQYF.

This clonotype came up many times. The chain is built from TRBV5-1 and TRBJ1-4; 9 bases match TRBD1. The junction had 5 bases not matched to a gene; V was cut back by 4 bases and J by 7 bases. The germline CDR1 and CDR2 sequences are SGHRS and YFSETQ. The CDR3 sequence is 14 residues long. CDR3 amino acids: CASSLDRGGEKLFF. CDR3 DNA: TGCGCCAGCAGCCTGGACAGGGGCGGTGAAAAACTGTTTTTT.

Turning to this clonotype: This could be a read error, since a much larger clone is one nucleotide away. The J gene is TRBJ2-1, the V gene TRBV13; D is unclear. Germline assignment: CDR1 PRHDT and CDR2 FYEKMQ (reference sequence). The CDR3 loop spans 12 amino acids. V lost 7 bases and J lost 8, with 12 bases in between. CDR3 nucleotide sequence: TGTGCCAGCAACTTCGGCGCATATGAGCAGTTCTTC. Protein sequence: CASNFGAYEQFF.

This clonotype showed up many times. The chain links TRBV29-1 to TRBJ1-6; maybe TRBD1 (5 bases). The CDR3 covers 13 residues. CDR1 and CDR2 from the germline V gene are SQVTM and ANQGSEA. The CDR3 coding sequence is TGCGAGGGCGAGGGGAGTAAGTATTCACCCCTCCACTTT. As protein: CEGEGSKYSPLHF.

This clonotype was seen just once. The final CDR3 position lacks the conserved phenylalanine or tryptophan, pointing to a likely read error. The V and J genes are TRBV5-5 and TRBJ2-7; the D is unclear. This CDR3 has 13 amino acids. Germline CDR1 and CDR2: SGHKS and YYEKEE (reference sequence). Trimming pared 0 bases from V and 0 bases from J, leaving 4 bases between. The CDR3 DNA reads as TGTGCCAGCAGCTTGGGCAGCTCCTACGAGCAGTACCTC. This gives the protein CASSLGSSYEQYL.

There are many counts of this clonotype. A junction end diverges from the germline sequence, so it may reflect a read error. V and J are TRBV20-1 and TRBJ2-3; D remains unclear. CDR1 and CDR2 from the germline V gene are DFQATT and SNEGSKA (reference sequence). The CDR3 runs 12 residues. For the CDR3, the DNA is TGCAGTGCCAGAGTCATCTCAGGTACGCAGTATTTT. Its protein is CSARVISGTQYF.

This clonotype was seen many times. CDR3 in amino acids: CASSQERGRTDTQYF. DNA of the CDR3: TGCGCCAGCAGCCAAGAGCGGGGGCGCACAGATACGCAGTATTTT. The J gene is TRBJ2-3, the V gene TRBV4-1; a possible D gene is TRBD2 (7 bases). The CDR3 contains 15 residues. The germline V gene encodes CDR1 MGHRA and CDR2 YSYEKL. The ends were cut back, 0 bases at V and 1 base at J, with 8 bases in the middle.

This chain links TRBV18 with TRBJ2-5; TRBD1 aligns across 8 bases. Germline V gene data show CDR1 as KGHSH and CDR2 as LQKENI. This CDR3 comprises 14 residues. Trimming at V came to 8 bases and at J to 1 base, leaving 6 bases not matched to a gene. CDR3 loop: CASNPTGAQETQYF. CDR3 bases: TGTGCCAGCAACCCGACAGGGGCCCAAGAGACCCAGTACTTC.

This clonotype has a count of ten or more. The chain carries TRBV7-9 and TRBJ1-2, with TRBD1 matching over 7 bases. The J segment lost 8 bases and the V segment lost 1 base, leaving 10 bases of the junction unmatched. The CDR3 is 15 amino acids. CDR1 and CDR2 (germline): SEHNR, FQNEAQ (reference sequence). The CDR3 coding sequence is TGTGCCAGCAGCTTAGTTGTAAACCGGGACAGCGGCTACACCTTC. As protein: CASSLVVNRDSGYTF.

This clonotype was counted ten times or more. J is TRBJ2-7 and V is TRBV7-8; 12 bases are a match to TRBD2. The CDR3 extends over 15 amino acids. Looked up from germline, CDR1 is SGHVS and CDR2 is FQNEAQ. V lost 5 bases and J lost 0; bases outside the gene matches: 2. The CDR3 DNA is TGTGCCAGCAGCCAGACTAGCGGGAGCTCCTACGAGCAGTACTTC. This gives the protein CASSQTSGSSYEQYF.

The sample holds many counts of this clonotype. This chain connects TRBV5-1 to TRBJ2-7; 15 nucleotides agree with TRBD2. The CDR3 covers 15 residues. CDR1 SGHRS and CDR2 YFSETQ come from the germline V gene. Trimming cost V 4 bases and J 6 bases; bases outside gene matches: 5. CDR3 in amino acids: CASSARTSGRAEQYF. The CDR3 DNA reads TGCGCCAGCAGCGCAAGGACTAGCGGGAGGGCCGAGCAGTACTTC.

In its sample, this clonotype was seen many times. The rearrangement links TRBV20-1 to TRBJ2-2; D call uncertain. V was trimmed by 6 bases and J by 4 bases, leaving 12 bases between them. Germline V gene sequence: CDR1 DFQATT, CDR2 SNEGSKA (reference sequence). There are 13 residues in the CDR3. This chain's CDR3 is CSASSVSTGELFF. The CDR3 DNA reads TGCAGTGCCAGTAGTGTGTCCACCGGGGAGCTGTTTTTT.